This TCR beta chain was identified during a study of shared clonotypes between healthy human individuals. The repertoire was sequenced with immunoSEQ multiplex PCR; TCRdb's copy has only in-frame clones and lacks some. In the table there are 850,000 to 1,200,000 clones, about 77% of which are singletons. The CDR3 covers 16 residues. Unmatched junction bases numbered 6, after V lost 0 bases and J lost 2 bases. The germline CDR1 and CDR2 sequences are SGHTA and FQGNSA. The sequenced sample consisted of memory CD4+ T cells sorted from blood. This sample's subset: CD45RA-negative fraction. The rearrangement links TRBV7-2 to TRBJ1-2; 7 nucleotides agree with TRBD1. The receptor was derived from a man aged 18 to 29 in good health. The chain's CDR3 is CASSLALQGPNYGYTF. In DNA form, the CDR3 reads TGTGCCAGCAGCTTAGCGCTACAGGGGCCCAACTATGGCTACACCTTC.